This T cell receptor beta chain was retrieved from a study of CD8 T cells in ankylosing spondylitis. On this clonotype itself: Its antigen is as yet unknown.

Each CDR3 protein gets one entry after TCRdb re-called the 5' RACE reads with MiXCR. The repertoire holds around 130,000 distinct CDR3 sequences, roughly an eighth seen once, with around 3% in the top ten. The CDR3 runs to 15 residues. From germline, CDR1 is SGHTA and CDR2 FQGNSA. V was cut by 6 bases and J by 0 bases, with 12 bases left in between. The study, taken as a whole, reports: Roughly eight highly homologous variants formed a TCR beta motif that appeared characteristic of ankylosing spondylitis blood. Some motif variants had been reported before (in reactive arthritis synovial fluid and blood). According to the report, clones linked to the disease were significantly enriched in matched synovial fluid samples taken from ankylosing spondylitis patients.

The chain combines TRBV7-2 with TRBJ2-1, with D possibly TRBD2 on 6 matching bases. The material sequenced was blood, either unsorted or a sorted T cell fraction (not recorded which). This TCR came from a female donor with ankylosing spondylitis or in good health (not recorded which). CDR3 in DNA: TGTGCCAGCAGGGCAGGAGGGGCCTCCTACAATGAGCAGTTCTTC. Translating it yields CASRAGGASYNEQFF.